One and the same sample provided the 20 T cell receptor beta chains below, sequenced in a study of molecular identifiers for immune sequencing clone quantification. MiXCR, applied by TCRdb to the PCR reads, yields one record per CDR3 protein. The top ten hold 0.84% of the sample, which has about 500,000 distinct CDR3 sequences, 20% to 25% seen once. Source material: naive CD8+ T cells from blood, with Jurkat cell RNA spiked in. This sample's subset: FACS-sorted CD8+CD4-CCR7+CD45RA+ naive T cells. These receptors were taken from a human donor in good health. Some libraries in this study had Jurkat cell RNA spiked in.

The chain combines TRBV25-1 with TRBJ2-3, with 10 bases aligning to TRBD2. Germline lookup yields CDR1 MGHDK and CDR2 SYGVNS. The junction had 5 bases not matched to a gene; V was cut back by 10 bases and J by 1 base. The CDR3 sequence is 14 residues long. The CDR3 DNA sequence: TGTGCCACTAGCGGGGGTGTCGGCACAGATACGCAGTATTTT. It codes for CATSGGVGTDTQYF.

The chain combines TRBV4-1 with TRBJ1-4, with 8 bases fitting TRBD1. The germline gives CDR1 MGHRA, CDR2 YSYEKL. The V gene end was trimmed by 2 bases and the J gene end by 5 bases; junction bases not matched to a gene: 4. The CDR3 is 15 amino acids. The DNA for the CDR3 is TGCGCCAGCAGCCAACCCACAGGGGGAAATGAAAAACTGTTTTTT. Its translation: CASSQPTGGNEKLFF.

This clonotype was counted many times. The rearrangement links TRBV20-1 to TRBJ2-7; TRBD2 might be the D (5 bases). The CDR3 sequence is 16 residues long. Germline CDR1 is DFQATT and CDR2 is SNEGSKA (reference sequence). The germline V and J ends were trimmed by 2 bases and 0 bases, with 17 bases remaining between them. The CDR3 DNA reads TGCAGTGCTAGACTACCCGGTAGCGCGGCCTCCTACGAGCAGTACTTC. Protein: CSARLPGSAASYEQYF.

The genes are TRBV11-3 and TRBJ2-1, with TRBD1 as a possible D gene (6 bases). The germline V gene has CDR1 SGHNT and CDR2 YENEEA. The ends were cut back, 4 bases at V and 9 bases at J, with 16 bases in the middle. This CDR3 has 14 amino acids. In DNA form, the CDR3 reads TGTGCCAGCAGCTCTCCCCTTAGGGGGAGTGAGCAGTTCTTC. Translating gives CASSSPLRGSEQFF.

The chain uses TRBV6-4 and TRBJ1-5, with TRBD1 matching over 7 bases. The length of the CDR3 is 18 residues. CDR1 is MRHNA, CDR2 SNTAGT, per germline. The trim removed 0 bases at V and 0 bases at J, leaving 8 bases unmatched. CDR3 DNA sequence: TGTGCCAGCAGTGACTCGGGACAGCGCCAATATAGCAATCAGCCCCAGCATTTT. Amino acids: CASSDSGQRQYSNQPQHF.

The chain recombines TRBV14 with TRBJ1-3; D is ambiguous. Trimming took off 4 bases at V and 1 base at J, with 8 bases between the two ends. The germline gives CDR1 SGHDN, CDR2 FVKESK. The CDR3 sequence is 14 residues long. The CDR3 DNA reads TGTGCCAGCAGCCCCTCTATATCTGGAAACACCATATATTTT. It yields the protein CASSPSISGNTIYF.

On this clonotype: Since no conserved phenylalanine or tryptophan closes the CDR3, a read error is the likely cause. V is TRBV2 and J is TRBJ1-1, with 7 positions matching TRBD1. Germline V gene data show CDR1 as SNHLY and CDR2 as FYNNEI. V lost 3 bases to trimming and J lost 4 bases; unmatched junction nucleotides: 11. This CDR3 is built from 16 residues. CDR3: CASSDETGSRFTEAFS. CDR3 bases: TGTGCCAGCAGTGATGAGACAGGGTCCAGGTTCACTGAAGCTTTCTCT.

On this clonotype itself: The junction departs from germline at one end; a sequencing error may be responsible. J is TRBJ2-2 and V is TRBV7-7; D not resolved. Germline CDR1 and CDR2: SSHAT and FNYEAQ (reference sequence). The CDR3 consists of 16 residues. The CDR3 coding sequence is TGTACCAGCAGCCAATCTGGTCCCCTGAACACCGGGGAGCTGTTTTTT. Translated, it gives CTSSQSGPLNTGELFF.

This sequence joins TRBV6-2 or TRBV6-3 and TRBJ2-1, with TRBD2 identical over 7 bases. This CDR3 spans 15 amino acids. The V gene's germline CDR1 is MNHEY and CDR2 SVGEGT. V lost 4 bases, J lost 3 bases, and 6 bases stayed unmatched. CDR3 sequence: CASSSLAPNYNEQFF. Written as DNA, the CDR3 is TGTGCCAGCAGTTCACTAGCGCCCAACTACAATGAGCAGTTCTTC.

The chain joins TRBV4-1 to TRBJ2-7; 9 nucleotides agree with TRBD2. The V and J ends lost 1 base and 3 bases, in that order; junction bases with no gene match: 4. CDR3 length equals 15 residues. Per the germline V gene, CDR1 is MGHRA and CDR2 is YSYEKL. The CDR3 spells CASSQGRGGLYEQYF. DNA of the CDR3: TGCGCCAGCAGCCAAGGGCGGGGGGGCCTCTACGAGCAGTACTTC.

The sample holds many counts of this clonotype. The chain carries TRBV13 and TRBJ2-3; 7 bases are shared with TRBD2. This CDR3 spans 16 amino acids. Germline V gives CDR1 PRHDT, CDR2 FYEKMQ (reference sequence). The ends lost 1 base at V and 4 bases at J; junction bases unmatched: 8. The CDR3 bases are TGTGCCAGCAGCTTAGCGGGCGGGAGTGTATCAGATACGCAGTATTTT. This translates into CASSLAGGSVSDTQYF.

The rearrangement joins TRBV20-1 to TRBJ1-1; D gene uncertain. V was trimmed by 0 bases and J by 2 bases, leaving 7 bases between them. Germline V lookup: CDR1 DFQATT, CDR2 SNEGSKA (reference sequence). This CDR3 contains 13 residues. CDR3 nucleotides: TGCAGTGCTAGAGATTGGTCAAACACTGAAGCTTTCTTT. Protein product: CSARDWSNTEAFF.

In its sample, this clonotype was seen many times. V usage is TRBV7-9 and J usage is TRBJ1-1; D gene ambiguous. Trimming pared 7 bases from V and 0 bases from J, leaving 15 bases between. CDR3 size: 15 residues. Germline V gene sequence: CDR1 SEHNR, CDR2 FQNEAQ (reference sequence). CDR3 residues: CASNLWVGMNTEAFF. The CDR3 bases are TGTGCCAGCAACCTGTGGGTGGGGATGAACACTGAAGCTTTCTTT.

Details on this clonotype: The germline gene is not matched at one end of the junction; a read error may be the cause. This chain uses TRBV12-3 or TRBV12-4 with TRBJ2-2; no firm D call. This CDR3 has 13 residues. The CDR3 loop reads CAGSLVTTGELFF. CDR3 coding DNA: TGTGCCGGCAGTTTGGTGACAACCGGGGAGCTGTTTTTT.

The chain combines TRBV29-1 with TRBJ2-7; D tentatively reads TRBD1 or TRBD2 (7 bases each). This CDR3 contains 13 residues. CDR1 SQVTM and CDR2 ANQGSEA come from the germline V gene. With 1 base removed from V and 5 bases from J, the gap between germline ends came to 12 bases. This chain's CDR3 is CSVEGQGGNEQYF. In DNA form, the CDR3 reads TGCAGCGTTGAAGGGCAGGGGGGGAACGAGCAGTACTTC.

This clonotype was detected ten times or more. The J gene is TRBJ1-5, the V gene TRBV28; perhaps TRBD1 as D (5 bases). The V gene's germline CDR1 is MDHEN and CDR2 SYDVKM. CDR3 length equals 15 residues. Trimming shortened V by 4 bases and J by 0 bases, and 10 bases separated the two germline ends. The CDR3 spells CASSYQGSSNQPQHF. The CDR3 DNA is TGTGCCAGCAGTTACCAGGGATCTAGCAATCAGCCCCAGCATTTT.

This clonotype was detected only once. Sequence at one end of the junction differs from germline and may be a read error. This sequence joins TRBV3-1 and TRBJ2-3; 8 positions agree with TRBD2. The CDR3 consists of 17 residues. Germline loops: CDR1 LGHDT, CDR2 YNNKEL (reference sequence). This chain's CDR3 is CASSQEGSGSLSDTQCF. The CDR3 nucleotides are TGTGCCAGCAGCCAAGAGGGAAGCGGGAGTCTCTCGGATACGCAGTGTTTT.

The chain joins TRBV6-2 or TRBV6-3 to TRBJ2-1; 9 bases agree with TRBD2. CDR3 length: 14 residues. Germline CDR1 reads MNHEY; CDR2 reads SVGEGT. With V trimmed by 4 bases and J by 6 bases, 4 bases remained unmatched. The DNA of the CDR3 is TGTGCCAGCAGTTTCCTAGCGGGGATCAATGAGCAGTTCTTC. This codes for CASSFLAGINEQFF.

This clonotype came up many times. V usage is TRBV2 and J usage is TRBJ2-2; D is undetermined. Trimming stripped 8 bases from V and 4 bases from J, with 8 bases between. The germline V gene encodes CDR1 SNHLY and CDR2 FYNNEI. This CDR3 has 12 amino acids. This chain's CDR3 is CASSWGTGELFF. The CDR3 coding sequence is TGTGCCAGCTCCTGGGGCACCGGGGAGCTGTTTTTT.

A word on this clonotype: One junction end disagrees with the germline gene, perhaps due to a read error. The CDR3 bases are TGTGCCGGCAGTTACGGTCGGGTCCTTAATGAGCAGTTCTTC. Translation gives CAGSYGRVLNEQFF. The chain combines TRBV6-2 or TRBV6-3 with TRBJ2-1; unclear D gene. The CDR3 length is 14 residues. In germline, CDR1 is MNHEY, CDR2 SVGEGT.